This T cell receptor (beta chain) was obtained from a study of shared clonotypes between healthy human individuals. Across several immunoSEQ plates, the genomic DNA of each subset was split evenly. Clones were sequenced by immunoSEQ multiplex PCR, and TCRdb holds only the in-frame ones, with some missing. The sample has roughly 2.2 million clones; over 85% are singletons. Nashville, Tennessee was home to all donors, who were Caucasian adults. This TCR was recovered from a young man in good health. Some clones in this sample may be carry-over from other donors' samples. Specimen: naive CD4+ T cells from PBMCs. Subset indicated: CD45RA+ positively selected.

The CDR3 reads CASSLRDPGTNEQFF. The CDR3 nucleotides read TGCGCCAGCAGCCTCAGGGACCCGGGGACAAATGAGCAGTTCTTC. J is TRBJ2-1 and V is TRBV4-3, with D possibly matching TRBD1 (6 bases). The germline V gene encodes CDR1 LGHNA and CDR2 YSLEER. V was clipped by 4 bases and J by 7 bases, with 17 bases between them. This CDR3 is 15 amino acids long.